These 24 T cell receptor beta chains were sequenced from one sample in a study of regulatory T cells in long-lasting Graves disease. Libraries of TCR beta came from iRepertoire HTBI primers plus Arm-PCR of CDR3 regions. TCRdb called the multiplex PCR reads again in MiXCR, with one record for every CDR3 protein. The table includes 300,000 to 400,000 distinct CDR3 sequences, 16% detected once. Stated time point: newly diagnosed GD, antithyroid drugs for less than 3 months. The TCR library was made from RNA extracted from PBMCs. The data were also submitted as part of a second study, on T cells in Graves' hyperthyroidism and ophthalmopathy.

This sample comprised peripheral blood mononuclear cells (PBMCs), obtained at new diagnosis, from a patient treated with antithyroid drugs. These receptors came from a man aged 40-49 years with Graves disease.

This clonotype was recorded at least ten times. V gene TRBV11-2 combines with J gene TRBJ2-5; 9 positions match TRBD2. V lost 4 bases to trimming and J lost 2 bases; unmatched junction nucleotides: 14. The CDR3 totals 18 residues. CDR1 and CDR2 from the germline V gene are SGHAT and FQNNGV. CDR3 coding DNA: TGTGCCAGCAGCTCGGGAATCAGCGGGGGGACCCTACAAGAGACCCAGTACTTC. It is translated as CASSSGISGGTLQETQYF.

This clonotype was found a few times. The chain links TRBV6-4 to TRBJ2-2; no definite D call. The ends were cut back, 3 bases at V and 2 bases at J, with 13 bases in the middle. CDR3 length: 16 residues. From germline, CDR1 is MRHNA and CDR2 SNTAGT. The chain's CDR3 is CASSDWASPNTGELFF. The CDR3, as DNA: TGTGCCAGCAGTGATTGGGCCTCTCCCAACACCGGGGAGCTGTTTTTT.

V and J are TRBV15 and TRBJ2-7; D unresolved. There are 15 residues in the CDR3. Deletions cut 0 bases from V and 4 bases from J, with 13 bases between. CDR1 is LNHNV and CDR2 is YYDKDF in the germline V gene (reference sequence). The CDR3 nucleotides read TGTGCCACCAGCAGAGATTCCGCGCCCTCTTACGAGCAGTACTTC. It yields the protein CATSRDSAPSYEQYF.

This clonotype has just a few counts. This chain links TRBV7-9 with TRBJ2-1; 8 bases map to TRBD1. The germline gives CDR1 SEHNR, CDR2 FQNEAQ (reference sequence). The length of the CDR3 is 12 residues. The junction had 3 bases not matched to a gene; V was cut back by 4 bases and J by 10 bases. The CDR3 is CASSYRGDEQFF. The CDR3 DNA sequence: TGTGCCAGCAGCTACAGGGGGGACGAGCAGTTCTTC.

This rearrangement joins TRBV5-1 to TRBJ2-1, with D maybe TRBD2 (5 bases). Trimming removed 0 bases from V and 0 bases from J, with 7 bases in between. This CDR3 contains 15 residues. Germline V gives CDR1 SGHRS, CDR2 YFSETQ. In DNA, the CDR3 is TGCGCCAGCAGCTTGGCCGGGGACTCCTACAATGAGCAGTTCTTC. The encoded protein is CASSLAGDSYNEQFF. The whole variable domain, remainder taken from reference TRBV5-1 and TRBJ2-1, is KAGVTQTPRYLIKTRGQQVTLSCSPISGHRSVSWYQQTPGQGLQFLFEYFSETQRNKGNFPGRFSGRQFSNSRSEMNVSTLELGDSALYLCASSLAGDSYNEQFFGPGTRLTVL.

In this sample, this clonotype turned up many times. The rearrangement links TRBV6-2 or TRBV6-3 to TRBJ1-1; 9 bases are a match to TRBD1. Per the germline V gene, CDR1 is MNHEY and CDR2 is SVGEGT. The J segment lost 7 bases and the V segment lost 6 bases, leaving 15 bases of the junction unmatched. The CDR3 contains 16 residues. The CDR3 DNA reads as TGTGCCAGCAGCGAACGGGACGCCCGACAGGGGGGTGAAGCTTTCTTT. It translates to CASSERDARQGGEAFF.

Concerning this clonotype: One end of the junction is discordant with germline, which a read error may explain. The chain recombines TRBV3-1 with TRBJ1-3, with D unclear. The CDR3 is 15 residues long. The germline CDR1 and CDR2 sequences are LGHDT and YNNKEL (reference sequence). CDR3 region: CASSEELTSGNTIYF. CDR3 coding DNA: TGTGCCAGCAGCGAAGAGCTCACCTCTGGAAACACCATATATTTT.

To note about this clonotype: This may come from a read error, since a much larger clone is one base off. The CDR3 reads CTSSISRDSSYEQYF. The CDR3 nucleotides read TGTACCAGCTCAATTTCGCGGGACAGCTCCTACGAGCAGTACTTC. V usage is TRBV18 and J usage is TRBJ2-7, with D perhaps matching TRBD1 (7 bases). This CDR3 comprises 15 residues. Germline V gives CDR1 KGHSH, CDR2 LQKENI.

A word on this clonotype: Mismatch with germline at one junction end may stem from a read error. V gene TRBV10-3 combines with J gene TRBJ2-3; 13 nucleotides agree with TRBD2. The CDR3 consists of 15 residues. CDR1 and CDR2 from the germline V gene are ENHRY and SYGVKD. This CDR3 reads CAISWTSGGTDMQYF. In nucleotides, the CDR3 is TGTGCCATCAGTTGGACTAGCGGGGGCACAGATATGCAGTATTTT.

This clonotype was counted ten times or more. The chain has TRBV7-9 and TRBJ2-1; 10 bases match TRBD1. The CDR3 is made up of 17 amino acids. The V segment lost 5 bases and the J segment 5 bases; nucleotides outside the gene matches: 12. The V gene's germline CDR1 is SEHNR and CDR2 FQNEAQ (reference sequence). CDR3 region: CASSPLTGTGVNNEQFF. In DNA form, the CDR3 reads TGTGCCAGCAGCCCACTGACGGGGACAGGGGTCAACAATGAGCAGTTCTTC.

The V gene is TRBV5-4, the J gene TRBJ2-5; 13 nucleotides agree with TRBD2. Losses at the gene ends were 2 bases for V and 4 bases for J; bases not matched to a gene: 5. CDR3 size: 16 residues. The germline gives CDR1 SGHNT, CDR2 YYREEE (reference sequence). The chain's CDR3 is CASSLTSGGAGETQYF. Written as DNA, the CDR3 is TGTGCCAGCAGCTTAACTAGCGGGGGGGCGGGAGAGACCCAGTACTTC.

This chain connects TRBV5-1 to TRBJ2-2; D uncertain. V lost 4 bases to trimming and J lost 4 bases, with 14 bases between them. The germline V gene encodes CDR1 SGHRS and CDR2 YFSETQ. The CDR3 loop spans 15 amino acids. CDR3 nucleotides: TGCGCCAGCAGCGGAGCCCTCGGCTCCACCGGGGAGCTGTTTTTT. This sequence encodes CASSGALGSTGELFF.

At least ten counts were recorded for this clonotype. The CDR3 DNA is TGTGCCAGCAGTTACGGGCCCGACAGGGTGGGGGAGCAGTACTTC. Protein sequence: CASSYGPDRVGEQYF. V gene TRBV6-5 combines with J gene TRBJ2-7; TRBD1 agrees at 7 bases. With V trimmed by 2 bases and J by 7 bases, 11 bases remained unmatched. CDR1 is MNHEY, CDR2 SVGAGI, per germline. The CDR3 totals 15 residues.

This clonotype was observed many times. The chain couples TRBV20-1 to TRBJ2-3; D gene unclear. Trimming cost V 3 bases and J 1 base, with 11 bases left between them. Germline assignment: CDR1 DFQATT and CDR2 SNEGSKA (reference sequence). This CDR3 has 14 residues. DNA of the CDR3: TGCAGTGCTAGCGCGGCAGGCGGCACAGATACGCAGTATTTT. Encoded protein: CSASAAGGTDTQYF.

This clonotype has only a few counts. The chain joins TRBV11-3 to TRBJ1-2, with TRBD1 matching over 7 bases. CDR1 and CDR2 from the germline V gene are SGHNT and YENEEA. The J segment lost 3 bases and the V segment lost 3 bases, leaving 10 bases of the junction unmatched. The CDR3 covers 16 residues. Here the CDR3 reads CASSFAGTARDYGYTF. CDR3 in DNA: TGTGCCAGCAGCTTCGCCGGGACAGCCCGGGACTATGGCTACACCTTC.

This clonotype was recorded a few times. As DNA, the CDR3 is TGTGCCTGGAGTGGGGTTGGGAACACTGAAGCTTTCTTT. Translated: CAWSGVGNTEAFF. The chain combines TRBV30 with TRBJ1-1; D uncertain. The CDR3 has 13 residues. CDR1 and CDR2 from the germline V gene are GTSNPN and SVGIG (reference sequence). V was shortened by 1 base and J by 1 base, with 7 bases between the two germline ends.

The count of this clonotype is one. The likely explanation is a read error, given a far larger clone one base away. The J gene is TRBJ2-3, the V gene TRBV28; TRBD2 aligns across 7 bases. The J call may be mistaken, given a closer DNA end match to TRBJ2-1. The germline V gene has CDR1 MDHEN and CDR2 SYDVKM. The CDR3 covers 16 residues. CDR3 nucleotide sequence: TGTGCCAGCAGTTCCCTCCCGATTTTACTAGCGCGCGAGCAGTTCTTC. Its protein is CASSSLPILLAREQFF.

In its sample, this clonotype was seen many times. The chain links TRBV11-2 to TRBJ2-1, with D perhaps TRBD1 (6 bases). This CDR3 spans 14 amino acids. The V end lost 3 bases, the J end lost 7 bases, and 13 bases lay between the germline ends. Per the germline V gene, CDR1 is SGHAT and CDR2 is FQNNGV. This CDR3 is CASSFGQTGNEQFF. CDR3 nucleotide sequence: TGTGCCAGCAGCTTCGGACAGACCGGGAATGAGCAGTTCTTC.

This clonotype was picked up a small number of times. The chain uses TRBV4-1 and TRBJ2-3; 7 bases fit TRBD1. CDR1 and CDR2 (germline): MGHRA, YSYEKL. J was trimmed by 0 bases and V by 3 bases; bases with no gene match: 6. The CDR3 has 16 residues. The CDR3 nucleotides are TGCGCCAGCAGCCACAGACAGGGCACTAGCACAGATACGCAGTATTTT. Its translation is CASSHRQGTSTDTQYF.

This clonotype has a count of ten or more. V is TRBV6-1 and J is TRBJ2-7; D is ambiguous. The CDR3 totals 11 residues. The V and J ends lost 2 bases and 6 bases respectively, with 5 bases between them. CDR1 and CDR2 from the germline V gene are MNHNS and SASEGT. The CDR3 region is CASSETVEQYF. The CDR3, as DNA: TGTGCCAGCAGTGAAACGGTCGAGCAGTACTTC.

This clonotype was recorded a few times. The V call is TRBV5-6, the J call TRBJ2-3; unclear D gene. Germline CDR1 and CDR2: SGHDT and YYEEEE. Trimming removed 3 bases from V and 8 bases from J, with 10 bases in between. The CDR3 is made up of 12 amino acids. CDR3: CASSSLAATQYF. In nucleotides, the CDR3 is TGTGCCAGCAGCTCCTTAGCTGCTACGCAGTATTTT. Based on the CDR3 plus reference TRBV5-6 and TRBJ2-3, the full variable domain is DAGVTQSPTHLIKTRGQQVTLRCSPKSGHDTVSWYQQALGQGPQFIFQYYEEEERQRGNFPDRFSGHQFPNYSSELNVNALLLGDSALYLCASSSLAATQYFGPGTRLTVL.

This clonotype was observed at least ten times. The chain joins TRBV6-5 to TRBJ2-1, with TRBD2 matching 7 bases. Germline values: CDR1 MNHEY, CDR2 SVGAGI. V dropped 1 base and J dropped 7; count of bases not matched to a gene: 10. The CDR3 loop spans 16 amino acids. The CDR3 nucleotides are TGTGCCAGCAGTTACTTGTCCGGGACTACCACTAATGAGCAGTTCTTC. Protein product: CASSYLSGTTTNEQFF.

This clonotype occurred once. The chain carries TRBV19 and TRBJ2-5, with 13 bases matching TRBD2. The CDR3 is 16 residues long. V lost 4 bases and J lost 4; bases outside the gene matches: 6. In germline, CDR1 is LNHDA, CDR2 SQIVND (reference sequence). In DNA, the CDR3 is TGTGCCAGTAGTAACCACCGACTAGCGGGGGGAGAGACCCAGTACTTC. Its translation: CASSNHRLAGGETQYF.

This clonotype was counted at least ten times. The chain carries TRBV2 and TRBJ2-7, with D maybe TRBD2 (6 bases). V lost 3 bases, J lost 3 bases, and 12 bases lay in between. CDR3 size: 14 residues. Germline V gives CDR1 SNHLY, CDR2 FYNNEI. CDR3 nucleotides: TGTGCCAGCAGTGAGGGGCGGGGAGGCTACGAGCAGTACTTC. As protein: CASSEGRGGYEQYF. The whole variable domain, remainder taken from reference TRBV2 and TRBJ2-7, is EPEVTQTPSHQVTQMGQEVILRCVPISNHLYFYWYRQILGQKVEFLVSFYNNEISEKSEIFDDQFSVERPDGSNFTLKIRSTKLEDSAMYFCASSEGRGGYEQYFGPGTRLTVT.